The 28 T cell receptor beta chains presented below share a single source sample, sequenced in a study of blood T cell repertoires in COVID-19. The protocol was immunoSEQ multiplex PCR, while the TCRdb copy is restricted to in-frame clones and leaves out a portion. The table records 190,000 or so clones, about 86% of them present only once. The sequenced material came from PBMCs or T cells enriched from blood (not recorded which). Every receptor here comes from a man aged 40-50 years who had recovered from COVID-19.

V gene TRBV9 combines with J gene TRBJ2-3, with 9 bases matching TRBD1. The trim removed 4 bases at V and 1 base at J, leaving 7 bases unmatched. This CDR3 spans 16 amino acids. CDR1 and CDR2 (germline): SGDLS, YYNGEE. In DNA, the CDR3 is TGTGCCAGCAGCCCCTATTGGACAGGGGGCACAGATACGCAGTATTTT. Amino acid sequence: CASSPYWTGGTDTQYF.

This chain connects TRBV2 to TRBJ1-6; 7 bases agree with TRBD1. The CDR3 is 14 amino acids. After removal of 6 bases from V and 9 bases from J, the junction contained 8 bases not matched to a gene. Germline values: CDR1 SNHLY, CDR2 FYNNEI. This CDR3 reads CASSIGQDGSPLHF. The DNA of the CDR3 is TGTGCCAGCAGCATAGGACAGGATGGTTCACCCCTCCACTTT.

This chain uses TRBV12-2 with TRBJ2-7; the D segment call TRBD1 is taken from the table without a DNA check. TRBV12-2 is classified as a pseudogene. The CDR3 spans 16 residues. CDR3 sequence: CASRPQGRGQFYEQYF. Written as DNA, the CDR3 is TGTGCAAGTCGCCCACAAGGGCGGGGACAGTTCTACGAGCAGTACTTC.

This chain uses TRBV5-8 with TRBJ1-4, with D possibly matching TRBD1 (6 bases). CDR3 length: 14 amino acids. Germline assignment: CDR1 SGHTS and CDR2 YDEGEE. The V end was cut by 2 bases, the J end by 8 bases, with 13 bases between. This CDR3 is CASSFRGAREKLFF. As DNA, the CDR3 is TGTGCCAGCAGCTTTCGGGGGGCTAGGGAAAAACTGTTTTTT.

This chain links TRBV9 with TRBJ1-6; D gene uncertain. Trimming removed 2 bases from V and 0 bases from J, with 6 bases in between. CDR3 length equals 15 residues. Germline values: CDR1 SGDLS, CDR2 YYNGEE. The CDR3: CASSVGLSYNSPLHF. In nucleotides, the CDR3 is TGTGCCAGCAGCGTCGGACTCTCCTATAATTCACCCCTCCACTTT.

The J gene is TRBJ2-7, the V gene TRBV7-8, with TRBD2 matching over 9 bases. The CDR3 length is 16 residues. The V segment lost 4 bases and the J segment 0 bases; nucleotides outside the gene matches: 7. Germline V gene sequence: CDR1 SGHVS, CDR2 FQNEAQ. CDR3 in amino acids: CASSSLRLAASYEQYF. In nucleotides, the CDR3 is TGTGCCAGCAGCTCGTTGCGACTAGCGGCCTCCTACGAGCAGTACTTC.

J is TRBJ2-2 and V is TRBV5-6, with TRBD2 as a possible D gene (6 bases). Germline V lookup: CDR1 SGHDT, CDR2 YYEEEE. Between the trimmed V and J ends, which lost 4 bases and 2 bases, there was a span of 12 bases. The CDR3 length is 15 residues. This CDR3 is CASSLMRGNTGELFF. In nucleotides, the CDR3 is TGTGCCAGCAGCCTAATGCGGGGTAACACCGGGGAGCTGTTTTTT.

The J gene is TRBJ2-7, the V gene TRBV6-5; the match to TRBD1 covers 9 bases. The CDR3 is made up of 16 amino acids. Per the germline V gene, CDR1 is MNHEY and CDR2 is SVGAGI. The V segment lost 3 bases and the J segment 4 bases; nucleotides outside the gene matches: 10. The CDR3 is CASSYSAGQGFYEQYF. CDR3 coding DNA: TGTGCCAGCAGTTATTCTGCCGGACAGGGGTTTTACGAGCAGTACTTC.

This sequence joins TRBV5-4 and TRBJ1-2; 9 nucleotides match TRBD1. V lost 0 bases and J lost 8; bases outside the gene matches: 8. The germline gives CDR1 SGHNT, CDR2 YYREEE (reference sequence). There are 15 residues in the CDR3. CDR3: CASSLASGQGLGYTF. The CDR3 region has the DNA TGTGCCAGCAGCTTGGCGTCGGGACAGGGTTTAGGCTACACCTTC.

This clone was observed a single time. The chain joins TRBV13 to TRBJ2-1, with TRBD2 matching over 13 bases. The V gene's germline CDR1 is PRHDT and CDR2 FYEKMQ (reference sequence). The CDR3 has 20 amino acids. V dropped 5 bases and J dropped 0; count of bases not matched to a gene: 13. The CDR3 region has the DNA TGTGCCAGCAGCGCAGGCTACGGACTAGCGGGGGCTAGCTCCTACAATGAGCAGTTCTTC. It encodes CASSAGYGLAGASSYNEQFF.

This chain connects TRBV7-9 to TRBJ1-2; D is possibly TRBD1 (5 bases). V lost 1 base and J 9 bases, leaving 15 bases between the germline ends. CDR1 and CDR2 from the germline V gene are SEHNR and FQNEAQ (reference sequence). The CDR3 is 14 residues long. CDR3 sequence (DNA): TGTGCCAGCAGCTTAGATTGGGTGCGGGGACGCTACACCTTC. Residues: CASSLDWVRGRYTF.

The CDR3 loop reads CASSLGGQTRGQFF. As DNA, the CDR3 is TGTGCCAGCAGCTTAGGGGGACAGACCCGGGGGCAGTTCTTC. The V gene is TRBV7-9, the J gene TRBJ2-1; 7 bases fit TRBD1. This CDR3 comprises 14 residues. The germline gives CDR1 SEHNR, CDR2 FQNEAQ (reference sequence). Trimming took 1 base from V and 12 from J; bases not matched to a gene: 9.

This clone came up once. CDR3 DNA: TGTGCCACCAGCAGAGTCAGGGGGAGTCCCTACGAGCAGTACTTC. Its translation: CATSRVRGSPYEQYF. The genes are TRBV15 and TRBJ2-7; 7 bases fit TRBD1. V trimming: 1 base; J trimming: 2 bases; junction bases outside the gene matches: 5. In germline, CDR1 is LNHNV, CDR2 YYDKDF (reference sequence). This CDR3 comprises 15 residues.

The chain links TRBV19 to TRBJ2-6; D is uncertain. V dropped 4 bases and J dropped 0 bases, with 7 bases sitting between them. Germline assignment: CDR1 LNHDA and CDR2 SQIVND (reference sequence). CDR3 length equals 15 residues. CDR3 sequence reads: CASSTQNSGANVLTF. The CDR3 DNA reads TGTGCCAGTAGTACTCAGAACTCTGGGGCCAACGTCCTGACTTTC.

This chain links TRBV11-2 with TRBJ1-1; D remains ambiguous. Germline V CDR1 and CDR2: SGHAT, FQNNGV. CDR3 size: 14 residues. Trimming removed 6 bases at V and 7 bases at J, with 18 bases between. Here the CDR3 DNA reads TGTGCCAGCAGATACGAACGGGGAAGTGTTGAAGCTTTCTTT. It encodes CASRYERGSVEAFF.

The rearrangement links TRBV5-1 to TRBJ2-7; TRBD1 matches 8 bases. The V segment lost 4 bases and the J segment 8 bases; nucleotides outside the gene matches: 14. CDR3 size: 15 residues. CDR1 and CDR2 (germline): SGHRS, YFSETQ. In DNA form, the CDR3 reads TGCGCCAGCAGCCTGGGACAGGTTACTCCTGGCCAGCAGTACTTC. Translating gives CASSLGQVTPGQQYF.

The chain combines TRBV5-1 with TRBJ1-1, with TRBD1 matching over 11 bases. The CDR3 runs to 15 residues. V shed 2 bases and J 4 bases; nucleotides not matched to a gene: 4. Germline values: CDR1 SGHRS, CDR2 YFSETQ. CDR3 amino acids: CASSLSGTGGTEAFF. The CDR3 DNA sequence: TGCGCCAGCAGCTTATCCGGGACAGGGGGCACTGAAGCTTTCTTT.

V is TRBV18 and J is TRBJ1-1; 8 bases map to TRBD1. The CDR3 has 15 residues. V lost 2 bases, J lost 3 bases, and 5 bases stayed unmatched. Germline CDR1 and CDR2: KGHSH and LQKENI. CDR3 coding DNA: TGTGCCAGCTCACCATCGGCAGGGGGCCACACTGAAGCTTTCTTT. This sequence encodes CASSPSAGGHTEAFF.

Here the CDR3 reads CASRPSGVETQYF. Here the CDR3 DNA reads TGTGCCAGCAGACCTTCGGGGGTGGAGACCCAGTACTTC. The chain couples TRBV12-3 or TRBV12-4 to TRBJ2-5, with D possibly TRBD2 on 6 matching bases. V was trimmed by 6 bases and J by 5 bases, leaving 13 bases between them. CDR3 length: 13 residues.

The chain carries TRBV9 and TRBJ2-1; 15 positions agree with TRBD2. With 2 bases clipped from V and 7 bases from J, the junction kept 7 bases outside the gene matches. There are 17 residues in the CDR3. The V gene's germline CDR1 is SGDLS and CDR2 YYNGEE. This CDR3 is CASSVRTSGGASNEQFF. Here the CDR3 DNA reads TGTGCCAGCAGCGTTCGGACTAGCGGGGGGGCCTCAAATGAGCAGTTCTTC. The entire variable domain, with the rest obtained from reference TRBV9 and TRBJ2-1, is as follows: DSGVTQTPKHLITATGQRVTLRCSPRSGDLSVYWYQQSLDQGLQFLIQYYNGEERAKGNILERFSAQQFPDLHSELNLSSLELGDSALYFCASSVRTSGGASNEQFFGPGTRLTVL.

CDR3 sequence (DNA): TGTGCCGCCACCGGGGGGACTAACCCTGGGCCTTACGAGCAGTACTTC. It is translated as CAATGGTNPGPYEQYF. V usage is TRBV30 and J usage is TRBJ2-7; 7 bases are a match to TRBD2. The V segment lost 8 bases and the J segment 4 bases; nucleotides outside the gene matches: 20. Germline V gene sequence: CDR1 GTSNPN, CDR2 SVGIG (reference sequence). This CDR3 is 16 amino acids long.

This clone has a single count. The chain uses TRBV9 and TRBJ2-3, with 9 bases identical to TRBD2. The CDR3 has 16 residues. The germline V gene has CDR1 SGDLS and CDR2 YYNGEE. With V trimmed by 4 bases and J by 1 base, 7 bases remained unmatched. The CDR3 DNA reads TGTGCCAGCAGCAGACGGTTAGCGGGGGGCACAGATACGCAGTATTTT. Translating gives CASSRRLAGGTDTQYF.

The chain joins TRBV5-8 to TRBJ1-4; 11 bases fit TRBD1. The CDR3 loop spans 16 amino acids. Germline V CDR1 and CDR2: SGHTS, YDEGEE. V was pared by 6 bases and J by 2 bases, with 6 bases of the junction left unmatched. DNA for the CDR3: TGTGCCAGCAACATGGACAGGGGGCGGACTAATGAAAAACTGTTTTTT. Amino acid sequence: CASNMDRGRTNEKLFF.

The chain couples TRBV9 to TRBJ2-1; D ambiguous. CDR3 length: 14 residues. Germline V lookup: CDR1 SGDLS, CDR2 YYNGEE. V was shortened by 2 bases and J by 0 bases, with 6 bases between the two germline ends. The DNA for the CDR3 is TGTGCCAGCAGCGTTCCTTCCTCCTACAATGAGCAGTTCTTC. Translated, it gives CASSVPSSYNEQFF.

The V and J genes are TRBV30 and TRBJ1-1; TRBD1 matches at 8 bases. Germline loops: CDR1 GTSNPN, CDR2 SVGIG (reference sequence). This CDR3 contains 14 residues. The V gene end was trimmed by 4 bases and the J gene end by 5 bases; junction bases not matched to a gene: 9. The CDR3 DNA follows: TGTGCCTGGACAGGGGGCGCCTTGGGGACTGAAGCTTTCTTT. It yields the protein CAWTGGALGTEAFF.

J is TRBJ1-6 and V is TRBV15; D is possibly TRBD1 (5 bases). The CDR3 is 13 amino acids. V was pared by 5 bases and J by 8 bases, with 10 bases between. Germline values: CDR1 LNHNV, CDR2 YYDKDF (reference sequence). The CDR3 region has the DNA TGTGCCACCAGCCGCCAGGGTGATTCACCCCTCCACTTT. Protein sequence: CATSRQGDSPLHF.

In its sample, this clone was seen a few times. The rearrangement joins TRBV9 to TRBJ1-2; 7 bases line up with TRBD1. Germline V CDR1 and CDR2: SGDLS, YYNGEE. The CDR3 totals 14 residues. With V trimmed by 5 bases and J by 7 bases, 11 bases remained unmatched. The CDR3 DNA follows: TGTGCCAGCAGTACGGGGCAGGGGGTCCGTGGCTACACCTTC. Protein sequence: CASSTGQGVRGYTF. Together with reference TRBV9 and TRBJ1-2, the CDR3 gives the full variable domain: DSGVTQTPKHLITATGQRVTLRCSPRSGDLSVYWYQQSLDQGLQFLIQYYNGEERAKGNILERFSAQQFPDLHSELNLSSLELGDSALYFCASSTGQGVRGYTFGSGTRLTVV.

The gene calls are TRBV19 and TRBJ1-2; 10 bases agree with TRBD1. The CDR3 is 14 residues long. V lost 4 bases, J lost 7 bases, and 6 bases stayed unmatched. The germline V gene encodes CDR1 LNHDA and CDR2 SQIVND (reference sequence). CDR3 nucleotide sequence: TGTGCCAGTAGTAGCCGCGGGGACAGGGGTGGCTACACCTTC. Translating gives CASSSRGDRGGYTF.